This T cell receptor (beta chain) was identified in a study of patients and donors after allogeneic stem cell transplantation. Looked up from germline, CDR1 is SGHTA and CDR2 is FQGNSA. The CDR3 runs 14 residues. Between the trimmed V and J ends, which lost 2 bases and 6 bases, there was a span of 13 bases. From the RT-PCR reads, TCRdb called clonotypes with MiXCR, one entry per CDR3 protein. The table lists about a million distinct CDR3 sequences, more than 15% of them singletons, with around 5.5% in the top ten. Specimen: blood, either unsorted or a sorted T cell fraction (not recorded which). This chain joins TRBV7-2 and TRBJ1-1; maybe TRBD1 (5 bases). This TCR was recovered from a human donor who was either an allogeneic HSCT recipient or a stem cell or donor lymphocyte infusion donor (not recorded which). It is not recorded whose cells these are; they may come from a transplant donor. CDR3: CASSLRGLHPEAFF. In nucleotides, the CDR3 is TGTGCCAGCAGCTTACGGGGACTTCACCCTGAAGCTTTCTTT.